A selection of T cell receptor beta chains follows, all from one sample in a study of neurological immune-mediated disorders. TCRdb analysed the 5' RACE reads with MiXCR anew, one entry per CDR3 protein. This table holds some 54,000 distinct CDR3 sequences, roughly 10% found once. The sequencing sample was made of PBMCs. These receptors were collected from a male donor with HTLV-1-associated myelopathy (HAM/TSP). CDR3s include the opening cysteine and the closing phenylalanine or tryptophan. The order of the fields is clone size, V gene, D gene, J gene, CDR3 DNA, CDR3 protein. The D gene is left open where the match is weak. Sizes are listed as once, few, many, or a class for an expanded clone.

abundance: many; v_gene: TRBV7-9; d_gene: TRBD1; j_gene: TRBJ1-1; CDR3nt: TGTGCCAGCAGCCTCCTCGACAGGGCCAACACTGAAGCTTTCTTT; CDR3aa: CASSLLDRANTEAFF
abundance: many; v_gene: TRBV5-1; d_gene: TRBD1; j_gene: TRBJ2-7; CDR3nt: TGCGCCAGCAGCAAGGGGACAGGGAGTCTCGACGAGCAGTACTTC; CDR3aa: CASSKGTGSLDEQYF
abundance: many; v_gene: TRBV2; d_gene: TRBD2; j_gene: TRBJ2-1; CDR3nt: TGTGCCCGACACCGACTAGCGGGGACCACCTACAATGAGCAGTTCTTC; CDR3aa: CARHRLAGTTYNEQFF
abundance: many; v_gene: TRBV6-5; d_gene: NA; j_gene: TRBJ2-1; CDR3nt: TGTGCCAGCGGCAGTTGGACGAGCTCCTACAATGAGCAGTTCTTC; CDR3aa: CASGSWTSSYNEQFF
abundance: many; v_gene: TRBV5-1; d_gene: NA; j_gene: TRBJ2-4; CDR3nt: TGCGCCAGCAGTCGTCGGGCGGGCCTAGCCAAAAACATTCAGTACTTC; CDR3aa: CASSRRAGLAKNIQYF
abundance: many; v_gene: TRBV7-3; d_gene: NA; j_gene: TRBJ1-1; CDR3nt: TGTGCCAGCAGCCCAAACCCAGGTACTAACACTGAAGCTTTCTTT; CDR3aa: CASSPNPGTNTEAFF
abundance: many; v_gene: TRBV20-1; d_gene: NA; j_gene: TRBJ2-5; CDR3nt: TGCAGTGAATACAGAGCACAAGAGACCCAGTACTTC; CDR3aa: CSEYRAQETQYF
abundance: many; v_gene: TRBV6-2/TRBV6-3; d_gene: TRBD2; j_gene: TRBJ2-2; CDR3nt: TGTGCCAGCCGGGGGGGCCTGAACACCGGGGAGCTGTTTTTT; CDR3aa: CASRGGLNTGELFF
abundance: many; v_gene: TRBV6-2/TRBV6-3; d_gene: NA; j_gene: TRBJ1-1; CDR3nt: TGTGCCAGCTGGGAAGGGGGCACTGAAGCTTTCTTT; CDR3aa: CASWEGGTEAFF
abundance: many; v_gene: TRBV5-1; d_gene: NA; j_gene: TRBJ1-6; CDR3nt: TGCGCCAGCAGCCCGGCCCCAAGGGGACCGAAGACTTCACCCCTCCACTTT; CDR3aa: CASSPAPRGPKTSPLHF
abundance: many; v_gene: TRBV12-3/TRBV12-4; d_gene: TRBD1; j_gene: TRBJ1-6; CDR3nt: TGTGCCAGCTCCCCCAAAAATAGGGGACAGAATTCACCCCTCCACTTT; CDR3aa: CASSPKNRGQNSPLHF
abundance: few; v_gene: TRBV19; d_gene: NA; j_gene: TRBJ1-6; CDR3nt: TGTGCCAGTAGTATAAGCCCAGGGCGGGATTCACCCCTCCACTTT; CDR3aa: CASSISPGRDSPLHF
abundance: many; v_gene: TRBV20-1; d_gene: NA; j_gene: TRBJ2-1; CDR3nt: TGCAGTGCTGACCCAGTAGGAAGGGGCCCTCATGGCTACAATGAGCAGTTCTTC; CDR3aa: CSADPVGRGPHGYNEQFF
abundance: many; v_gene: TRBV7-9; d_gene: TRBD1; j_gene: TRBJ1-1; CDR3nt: TGTGCCAGCAGCCTTCAGACAGGGGGTGTCACTGAAGCTTTCTTT; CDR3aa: CASSLQTGGVTEAFF
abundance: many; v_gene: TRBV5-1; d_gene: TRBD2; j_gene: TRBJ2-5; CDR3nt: TGCGCCAGCAGCTTGACTAGCGGGGGGGCCTCGGAGACCCAGTACTTC; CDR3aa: CASSLTSGGASETQYF
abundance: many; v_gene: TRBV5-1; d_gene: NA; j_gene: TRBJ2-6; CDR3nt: TGCGCCAGCAGCTTTAACACTGGGGCCAACGTCCTGACTTTC; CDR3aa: CASSFNTGANVLTF
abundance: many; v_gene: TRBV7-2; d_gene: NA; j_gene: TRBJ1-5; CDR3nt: TGTGCCAGCAGCTTAGGGAATACTTGGGGCAATCAGCCCCAGCATTTT; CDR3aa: CASSLGNTWGNQPQHF